Included here is one TCR beta chain sequence, with context. No antigen is known for it. The protocol was immunoSEQ multiplex PCR, while the TCRdb copy is restricted to in-frame clones and leaves out a portion. The table records some 30,000 clones, approximately 86% of them present only once. This CDR3 is built from 15 residues. From germline, CDR1 is SGHTA and CDR2 FQGTGA. Between the trimmed V and J ends, which lost 5 bases and 4 bases, there was a span of 12 bases. This sample was included in a study of T cells in narcolepsy. Study-wide results and limits: Comparing one patient's CSF and blood CD4+ clonotypes highlighted HCRT- and TRIB2-specific autoreactive clonotypes.

This TCR derives from a human donor with narcolepsy. Sequenced material: CD45RA- memory CD4+ T cells from PBMCs. V and J are TRBV7-3 and TRBJ2-6, with D hard to call. CDR3 DNA: TGTGCCAGCAGCCTCCCTGGGGTCGGGGCCAACGTCCTGACTTTC. It specifies CASSLPGVGANVLTF.